This T cell receptor (beta chain) stems from a study of blood T cell repertoires in COVID-19. In the study overall: Acute and convalescent COVID-19 specimens originated in the United States, Italy and Spain. Sample material is recorded as cDNA or gDNA derived from T cells, B-cell-depleted T cells, or PBMCs.

Original analysis: Reference gene primer amplification in the assay estimated nucleated cell counts. Measured with immunoSEQ multiplex PCR; TCRdb has only the in-frame clones, and not every one. The DNA gave D and trimming, while V, J and clone size come from that table. This sample has 99,000 or so clones, with around 87% found just once. This CDR3 region has 16 residues. What was sequenced was peripheral blood. The TCR sequence derives from a man in his fifties with acute or convalescent COVID-19. The rearrangement links TRBV21-1 to TRBJ2-6; the DNA was not compared with TRBD2, the D call given in the table. TRBV21-1 is a documented pseudogene. As DNA, the CDR3 is TGTGCCAGCAGCACCGAGCCCACCGCTGGGGCCAACGTCCTGACTTTC. Protein product: CASSTEPTAGANVLTF.